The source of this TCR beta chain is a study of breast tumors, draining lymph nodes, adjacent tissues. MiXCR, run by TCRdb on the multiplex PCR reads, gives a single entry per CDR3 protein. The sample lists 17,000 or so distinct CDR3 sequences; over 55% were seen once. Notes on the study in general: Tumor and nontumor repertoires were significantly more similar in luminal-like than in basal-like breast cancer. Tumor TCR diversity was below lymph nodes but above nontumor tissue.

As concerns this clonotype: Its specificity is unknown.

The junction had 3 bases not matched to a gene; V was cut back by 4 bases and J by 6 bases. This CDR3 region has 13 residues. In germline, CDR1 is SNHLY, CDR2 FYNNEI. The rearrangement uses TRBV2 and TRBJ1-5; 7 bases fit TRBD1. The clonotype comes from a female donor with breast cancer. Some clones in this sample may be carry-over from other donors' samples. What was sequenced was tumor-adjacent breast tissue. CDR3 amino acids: CASSVGGSQPQHF. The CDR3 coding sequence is TGTGCCAGCAGTGTAGGGGGCAGTCAGCCCCAGCATTTT.